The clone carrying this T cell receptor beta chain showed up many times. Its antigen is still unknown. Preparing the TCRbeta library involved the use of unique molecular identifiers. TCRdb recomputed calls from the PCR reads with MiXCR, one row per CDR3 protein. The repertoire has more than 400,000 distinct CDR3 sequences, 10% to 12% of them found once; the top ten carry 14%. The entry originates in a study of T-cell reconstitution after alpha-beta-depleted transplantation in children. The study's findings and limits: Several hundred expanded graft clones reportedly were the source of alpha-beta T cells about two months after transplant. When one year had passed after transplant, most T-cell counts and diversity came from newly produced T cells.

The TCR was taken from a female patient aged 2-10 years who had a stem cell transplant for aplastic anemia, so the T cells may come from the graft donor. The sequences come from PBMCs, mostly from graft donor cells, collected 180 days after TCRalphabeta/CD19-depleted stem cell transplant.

CDR3 coding DNA: TGTGCCAGCAGTCGTCCGGGACTGCCTCCTAGCGAGCAGTACTTC. As protein: CASSRPGLPPSEQYF. The J gene is TRBJ2-7, the V gene TRBV27; weak D call: TRBD2 (6 bases). Germline V gene data show CDR1 as MNHEY and CDR2 as SMNVEV (reference sequence). Trimming cost V 5 bases and J 6 bases, with 20 bases left between them. The CDR3 has 15 residues.